This entry features one T cell receptor beta chain sequence. This CDR3 spans 16 amino acids. This record belongs to a study of PD-L1 blockade in urothelial cancer. As for the study in general: Patients initiated atezolizumab in the mid-2010s at 1,200 mg intravenously every 3 weeks.

TCRdb's table, derived via immunoSEQ multiplex PCR, lists solely in-frame clones and lacks some. The sample lists roughly 60,000 clones; roughly 80% were seen once. V is TRBV21-1 and J is TRBJ2-7; the tabulated D call, TRBD2, remains unverified against the DNA. TRBV21-1 is deemed a pseudogene. This receptor was taken from a man aged 65 to 85 with urothelial cancer. Source: PBMCs, taken around atezolizumab (anti-PD-L1) treatment. This CDR3 reads CASITPGRRELYEQYF. The CDR3 DNA sequence: TGTGCCAGCATTACACCCGGTCGGCGGGAGCTCTACGAGCAGTACTTC.